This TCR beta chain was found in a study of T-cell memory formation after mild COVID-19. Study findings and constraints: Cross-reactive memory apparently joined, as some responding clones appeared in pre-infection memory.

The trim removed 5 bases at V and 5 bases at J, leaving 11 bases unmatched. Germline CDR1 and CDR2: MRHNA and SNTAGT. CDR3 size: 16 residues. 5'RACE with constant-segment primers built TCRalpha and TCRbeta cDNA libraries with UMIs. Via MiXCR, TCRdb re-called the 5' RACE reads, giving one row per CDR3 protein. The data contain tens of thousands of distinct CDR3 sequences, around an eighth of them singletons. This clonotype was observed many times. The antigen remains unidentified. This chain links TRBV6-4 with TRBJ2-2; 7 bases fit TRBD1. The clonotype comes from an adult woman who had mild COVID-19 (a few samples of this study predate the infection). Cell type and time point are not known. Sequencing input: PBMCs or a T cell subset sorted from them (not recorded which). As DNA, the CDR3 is TGTGCCAGCAGTCCCAACAGGGGTGAAAATACCGGGGAGCTGTTTTTT. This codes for CASSPNRGENTGELFF.